This TCR beta chain was captured by sequencing in a study of T-cell reconstitution after alpha-beta-depleted transplantation in children. Study observations and caveats: Alpha-beta T cells present about two months after transplant were reported to originate from several hundred expanded graft clones. Certain patients had high TCRbeta diversity at day 60, and it came from recipient T cells and thymic progenitors that survived. A year post-transplant, T-cell counts and diversity derived mostly from newly produced T cells.

The germline V and J ends were trimmed by 3 bases and 4 bases, with 13 bases remaining between them. This CDR3 has 14 residues. CDR1 is GTSNPN, CDR2 SVGIG, per germline (reference sequence). Unique molecular identifiers were used to barcode this TCRbeta library. MiXCR was run by TCRdb on the PCR reads, yielding one entry per CDR3 protein. The sample lists hundreds of thousands of distinct CDR3 sequences; roughly 15% were seen once. As for this clonotype: Its antigen is not identified.

This chain connects TRBV30 to TRBJ1-5; D gene unclear. Specimen: PBMCs, mostly from graft donor cells, collected 360 days after TCRalphabeta/CD19-depleted stem cell transplant. The TCR sequence derives from a male patient under 10 years old who had a stem cell transplant for acute lymphoblastic leukemia, so the T cells may come from the graft donor. CDR3 region: CAWSTDGGNQPQHF. As DNA, the CDR3 is TGTGCCTGGAGCACGGACGGAGGGAATCAGCCCCAGCATTTT.